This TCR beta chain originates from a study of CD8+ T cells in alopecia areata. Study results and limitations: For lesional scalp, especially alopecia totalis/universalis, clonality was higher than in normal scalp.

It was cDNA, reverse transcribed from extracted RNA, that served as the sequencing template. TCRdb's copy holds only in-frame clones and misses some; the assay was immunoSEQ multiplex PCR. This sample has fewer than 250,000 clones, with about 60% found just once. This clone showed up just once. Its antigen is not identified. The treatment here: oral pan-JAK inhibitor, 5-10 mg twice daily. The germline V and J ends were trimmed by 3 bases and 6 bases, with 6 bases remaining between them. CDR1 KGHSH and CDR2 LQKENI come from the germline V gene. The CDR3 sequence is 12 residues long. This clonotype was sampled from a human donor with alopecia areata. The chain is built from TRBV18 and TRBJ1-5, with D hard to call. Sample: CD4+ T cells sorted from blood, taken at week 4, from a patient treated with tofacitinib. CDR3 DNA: TGTGCCAGCTCACCGTCGGGTCAGCCCCAGCATTTT. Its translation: CASSPSGQPQHF.